A selection of T cell receptor beta chains follows, all from one sample in a study of chemoradiotherapy in HPV16-positive cancers. The repertoire was sequenced with immunoSEQ multiplex PCR; TCRdb's copy has only in-frame clones and lacks some. The sample lists some 7,300 clones; about 89% were seen once. Specimen collection occurred from a patient who underwent chemoradiotherapy. These TCRs come from a human donor with HPV-associated anogenital cancer. Both conserved end residues are trimmed from each CDR3. For some rows the clone size is stated as once, few or many, or as a class when expanded; others skip it.

TRBJ1-2	.	TRBV2	ASSEMGGINYGYT
TRBJ2-1	once	TRBV9	ASSVGSSSYNEQF
TRBJ1-4	once	TRBV29-1	SVKTGNEKLF
TRBJ1-1	.	TRBV10-3	AIRGTGGASEAF
TRBJ2-3	.	TRBV7-6	ASSFQMDSITNTQY
TRBJ1-2	.	TRBV5-1	ASSLDGAGYGYT
TRBJ1-5	.	TRBV19	ASSILTNQPQH
TRBJ2-6	.	TRBV6-1	ASSEGLSGANVLT
TRBJ2-7	.	TRBV11-3	ASSQRGTATYEQY
TRBJ2-7	.	TRBV19	ASSIDLRTNYEQY
TRBJ2-3	once	TRBV5-6	ASRATRTGSSPSTDTQY
TRBJ2-1	once	TRBV5-4	ASSLGVGSNGDEQF
TRBJ1-6	.	TRBV6-5	ASRTGRNSPLH
TRBJ1-2	.	TRBV19	ASISGQGFYGYT
TRBJ1-4	once	TRBV6-6	ASSYPGTGAEKLF
TRBJ2-1	.	TRBV2	ASSVSGGFNEQF
TRBJ2-1	once	TRBV15	ATSRDLGSYNEQF
TRBJ2-1	.	TRBV7-2	ASSGGWSYNEQF
TRBJ1-5	few	TRBV21-1	ASRGGVGNQPQH
TRBJ1-6	.	TRBV7-8	ASSFGGQGVDSPLH
TRBJ2-7	.	TRBV19	ASSGASYEQY
TRBJ2-2	few	TRBV13	ASGGQGVGGTGELF
TRBJ2-1	few	TRBV7-6	ASSLDTRGNEQF
TRBJ2-1	.	TRBV19	ASKWSSGRDEQF
TRBJ1-1	few	TRBV7-5	VRSLVMRVPHCCKEAF
TRBJ1-3	.	TRBV18	ASSRGGIIDTIY
TRBJ2-5	.	TRBV11-2	ASSLVSVETQY
TRBJ1-1	.	TRBV6-5	ASSYFQQTMNTEAF
TRBJ1-3	once	TRBV7-2	ASSLTSSGNTIY
TRBJ2-7	.	TRBV2	ASSPPGLAVPDIPTGSLYEQY
TRBJ2-7	once	TRBV4-2	ASSQDPGAQYEQY
TRBJ2-7	.	TRBV5-1	ASKTGGEWSEQY
TRBJ2-5	.	TRBV19	ASSIGFQETQY
TRBJ1-3	.	TRBV6-1	ATLGSRNSGNTIY
TRBJ2-5	.	TRBV6-6	ASSYSQGRKTQY
TRBJ2-1	.	TRBV6-1	AAGGLTYNEQF
TRBJ2-5	.	TRBV29-1	SVEAGTGRQETQY
TRBJ2-2	.	TRBV28	ASSFKRWFGETRELF
TRBJ2-2	.	TRBV27	ASSSGLAAGELF
TRBJ2-7	.	TRBV7-8	ASSPGGVEQY
TRBJ2-4	.	TRBV5-1	ASSLGSAGGVDIQY
TRBJ1-4	.	TRBV11-2	ASSFQATNEKLF
TRBJ2-3	.	TRBV5-1	ASSLRYDTQY
TRBJ1-2	.	TRBV7-2	ASSLDQVLSGYT
TRBJ1-1	.	TRBV7-9	ASSLAPQNTEAF
TRBJ2-1	.	TRBV5-1	ASSLALAANEQF
TRBJ2-3	once	TRBV4-1	ASSQGGVDTQY
TRBJ2-2	.	TRBV5-4	ASSPSSGRLGGELF
TRBJ2-5	.	TRBV5-1	ASSPRIRRSPEQETQY
TRBJ1-2	.	TRBV6-1	ASSEVIGDSPNYGYT
TRBJ2-1	.	TRBV7-9	ASSLGAGGINEQF
TRBJ2-3	once	TRBV5-1	ASSLKTSGRAADTQY
TRBJ2-2	.	TRBV19	ASSLSSGTNTGELF
TRBJ2-7	.	TRBV27	ASSPLTSGRYYEQY
TRBJ2-3	.	TRBV19	ASSIPRRGDTQY
TRBJ2-1	.	TRBV7-9	ASSLSSNEQF
TRBJ2-3	.	TRBV27	ASSTTSGGVDTQY